This T cell receptor (beta chain) derives from a study of spatial heterogeneity in lung cancer. Study context: The donors comprised around 76 untreated early-stage non-small cell lung cancer patients. Combinations of a unique TCR and a UMI were tallied in raw reads, and on average each appeared more than ten times.

Time point indicated: blood at routine non-recurrence follow-up after resection. No cell sorting; template was whole RNA from tumor, lung tissue or PBMC. Findings and caveats of the study: Among blood samples, ubiquitous expanded tumor TCRs appeared more at resection than at follow-up.

This clonotype has a count of ten or more. No antigen is known for it. Every cDNA TCR molecule received its own unique molecular identifier. TCRdb called the 5' RACE reads again in MiXCR, with one record for every CDR3 protein. The sample has about 120,000 distinct CDR3 sequences; 12% are singletons. Specimen: PBMCs, collected at follow-up. This TCR derives from a male donor with early-stage non-small cell lung cancer.

CDR3 protein: CASRGLAGATDTQYF. The CDR3 DNA follows: TGTGCCAGCAGGGGACTAGCGGGGGCCACAGATACGCAGTATTTT. V is TRBV6-2 or TRBV6-3 and J is TRBJ2-3, with TRBD2 identical over 14 bases. The V segment lost 6 bases and the J segment 2 bases; nucleotides outside the gene matches: 1. Germline V gene sequence: CDR1 MNHEY, CDR2 SVGEGT. This CDR3 has 15 residues.